This T cell receptor (beta chain) was found in a study of blood T cell repertoires in COVID-19. Study at large: Material from acute and convalescent COVID-19 was sourced from the United States, Italy and Spain. PBMCs, B-cell-depleted T cells, or T cells provided the cDNA or gDNA that made up the material.

Seattle researchers signed up patients amid active infection and tracked them longitudinally. The protocol was immunoSEQ multiplex PCR, while the TCRdb copy is restricted to in-frame clones and leaves out a portion. The table has 150,000 to 180,000 clones, around 82% seen once. The receptor was derived from a man in his 60s with COVID-19, enrolled during active disease. Sequencing input: peripheral blood.

The CDR3 nucleotides read TGTGCCACCAGTGAGCCCGGGACAGGGGCTTTCGGCTACACCTTC. Translated, it gives CATSEPGTGAFGYTF. The chain links TRBV24-1 to TRBJ1-2; 10 positions match TRBD1. CDR1 is KGHDR, CDR2 SFDVKD, per germline. This CDR3 region has 15 residues. Trimming removed 4 bases from V and 8 bases from J; junction bases left unmatched: 9.